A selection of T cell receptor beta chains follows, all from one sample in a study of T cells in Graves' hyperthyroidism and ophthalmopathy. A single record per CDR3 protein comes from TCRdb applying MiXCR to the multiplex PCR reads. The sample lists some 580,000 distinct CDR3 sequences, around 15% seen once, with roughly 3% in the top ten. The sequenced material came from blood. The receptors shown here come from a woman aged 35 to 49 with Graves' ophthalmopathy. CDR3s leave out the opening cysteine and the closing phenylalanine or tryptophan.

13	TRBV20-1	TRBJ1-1	SATGTGGLGTEAF
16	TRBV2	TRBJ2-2	ASRVHTGDLGDTGELF
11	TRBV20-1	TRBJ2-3	SAGRGWTDTQY
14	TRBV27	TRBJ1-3	ASSLRQPSSGNTIY
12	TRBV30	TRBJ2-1	AWSVQSGTNEQF
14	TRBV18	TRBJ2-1	ASSPQGAGGFNEQF
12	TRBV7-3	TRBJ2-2	ASSPSGNTGELF
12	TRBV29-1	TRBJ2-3	SVVGQLMADTQY
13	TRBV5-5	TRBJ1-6	ASSLWDSYNSPLH
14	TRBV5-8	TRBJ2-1	ASPIALAEIYNEQF
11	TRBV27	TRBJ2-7	ASSAYDRREQY